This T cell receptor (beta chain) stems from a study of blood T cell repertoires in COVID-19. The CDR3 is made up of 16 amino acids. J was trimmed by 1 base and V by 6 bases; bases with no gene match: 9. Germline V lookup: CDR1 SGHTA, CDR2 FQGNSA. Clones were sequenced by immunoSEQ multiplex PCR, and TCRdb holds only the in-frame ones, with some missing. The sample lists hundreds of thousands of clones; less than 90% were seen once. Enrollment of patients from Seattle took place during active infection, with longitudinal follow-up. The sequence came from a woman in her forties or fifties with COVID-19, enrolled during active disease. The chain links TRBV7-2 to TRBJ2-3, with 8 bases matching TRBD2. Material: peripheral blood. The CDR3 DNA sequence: TGTGCCAGCAGTTCTACTAGCGGAGGGGGCACAGATACGCAGTATTTT. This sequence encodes CASSSTSGGGTDTQYF.